This entry concerns a single T cell receptor beta chain. Its antigen is unknown. This record comes from a study of CD8+CD57+ T cells in acquired aplastic anemia. Study context: When averaged, DNA from sorted CD4+ and CD8+ cells came to approximately 3.2 ug.

CDR1 is MNHNS, CDR2 SASEGT, per germline. Germline trimming cut 7 bases from V and 2 bases from J; bases unmatched to any gene: 13. The CDR3 runs to 16 residues. Investigators profiled TCR beta VDJ and CDR3 from genomic DNA template. TCRdb reprocessed the reads with MiXCR, giving one entry per CDR3 protein. The sample has around 200,000 distinct CDR3 sequences; approximately 60% are singletons. Study-wide results and caveats: Patients and controls had in common approximately 29 CD8+ CDR3 sequences.

Input material: sorted CD4+, CD8+, or CD8+CD57+ T cells (not recorded which) from PBMCs. J is TRBJ2-5 and V is TRBV6-1; 7 bases are a match to TRBD1. The TCR originated in a human donor in good health. The CDR3 spells CASTMGRDSLQETQYF. In DNA, the CDR3 is TGTGCCAGCACCATGGGACGGGACAGCCTACAAGAGACCCAGTACTTC.